The 26 T cell receptor beta chains below all came from one sample that was sequenced in a study of T cells in Graves' hyperthyroidism and ophthalmopathy. What was amplified from RNA transcripts were TCR beta CDR3 regions. HTBI primers were the set used in a first-round RT-PCR of the TCR CDR3. MiXCR, run by TCRdb on the multiplex PCR reads, gives a single entry per CDR3 protein. The table has 45,000 to 55,000 distinct CDR3 sequences, about 53% seen once; the top ten hold around a third. Sample: peripheral blood or thyroid tissue (not recorded which). Receptors were obtained from a man aged 18 to 35 with Graves' hyperthyroidism.

This clonotype was observed many times. The chain employs TRBV28 and TRBJ1-4, with 9 bases aligning to TRBD1. V was clipped by 3 bases and J by 5 bases; unmatched bases: 7. Germline V gives CDR1 MDHEN, CDR2 SYDVKM. The CDR3 has 16 residues. CDR3 coding DNA: TGTGCCAGCAGTTTCTATACAGGGGGCTGGAATGAAAAACTGTTTTTT. Its protein product is CASSFYTGGWNEKLFF. The full variable domain, with the rest looked up from reference TRBV28 and TRBJ1-4, is DVKVTQSSRYLVKRTGEKVFLECVQDMDHENMFWYRQDPGLGLRLIYFSYDVKMKEKGDIPEGYSVSREKKERFSLILESASTNQTSMYLCASSFYTGGWNEKLFFGSGTQLSVL.

The table lists this clonotype with many counts. The chain joins TRBV13 to TRBJ1-2; D not certain. Per the germline V gene, CDR1 is PRHDT and CDR2 is FYEKMQ (reference sequence). Trimming cost V 4 bases and J 2 bases, with 8 bases left between them. CDR3 length: 13 residues. The CDR3 loop reads CASSSSWNYGYTF. In nucleotides, the CDR3 is TGTGCCAGCAGCTCAAGCTGGAACTATGGCTACACCTTC.

The J gene is TRBJ1-1, the V gene TRBV24-1; TRBD1 is a possible D gene (5 bases). V lost 5 bases and J 5 bases, leaving 14 bases between the germline ends. The CDR3 is 14 amino acids. Germline-derived CDR1 and CDR2 are KGHDR and SFDVKD. The CDR3 DNA is TGTGCCACCAGTGGCAGGGAGGGCACGACTGAAGCTTTCTTT. Encoded protein: CATSGREGTTEAFF.

There are many counts of this clonotype. V usage is TRBV6-2 or TRBV6-3 and J usage is TRBJ1-5; 9 bases line up with TRBD1. Trimming took 1 base from V and 1 from J; bases not matched to a gene: 5. CDR3 length: 17 residues. Per germline, CDR1 MNHEY and CDR2 SVGEGT. CDR3 sequence reads: CASSYFPGQGSNQPQHF. For the CDR3, the DNA is TGTGCCAGCAGTTACTTTCCGGGACAGGGAAGCAATCAGCCCCAGCATTTT.

This clonotype was observed at least ten times. The rearrangement joins TRBV6-5 to TRBJ2-2; D not resolved. From germline, CDR1 is MNHEY and CDR2 SVGAGI. This CDR3 is 13 amino acids long. Trimming removed 6 bases from V and 4 bases from J, with 9 bases in between. CDR3 loop: CASSSLVTGELFF. The CDR3 nucleotides are TGTGCCAGCAGCTCACTCGTCACCGGGGAGCTGTTTTTT.

Comments on this clonotype: This CDR3 is missing its conserved last phenylalanine or tryptophan, likely due to a read error. The CDR3 region is CSAPWSGSQPGGTQYS. CDR3 nucleotide sequence: TGCAGTGCGCCCTGGAGCGGGAGTCAACCTGGGGGGACCCAGTACTCC. This chain uses TRBV20-1 with TRBJ2-5; TRBD2 agrees at 8 bases. CDR3 length: 16 amino acids. CDR1 is DFQATT and CDR2 is SNEGSKA in the germline V gene (reference sequence). The trim removed 6 bases at V and 7 bases at J, leaving 19 bases unmatched.

The V call is TRBV6-1, the J call TRBJ1-1; tentative D call: TRBD1 (6 bases). The germline V gene encodes CDR1 MNHNS and CDR2 SASEGT. The V end lost 6 bases, the J end lost 4 bases, and 18 bases lay between the germline ends. There are 15 residues in the CDR3. The CDR3 region has the DNA TGTGCCAGCAGCCTAGAGGGGGGTGGGAGCACTGAAGCTTTCTTT. It encodes CASSLEGGGSTEAFF.

This clonotype was seen at least ten times. J is TRBJ1-3 and V is TRBV27, with D uncertain. Trimming cost V 7 bases and J 4 bases, with 11 bases left between them. The CDR3 has 13 residues. Germline lookup yields CDR1 MNHEY and CDR2 SMNVEV (reference sequence). The CDR3 loop reads CASTPAGGNTIYF. DNA of the CDR3: TGTGCCAGCACCCCGGCTGGGGGAAACACCATATATTTT.

About this clonotype: The junction does not match germline at one end; this may be a read error. This sequence joins TRBV2 and TRBJ1-4; D uncertain. CDR1 and CDR2 from the germline V gene are SNHLY and FYNNEI. The CDR3 length is 18 residues. CDR3 DNA sequence: TGTGCCAGCAGACGCAGGCCACCCTCCACTGCAACTAGTGAAAAACTGTTTTTT. Protein: CASRRRPPSTATSEKLFF. The full variable domain, rest sourced from reference TRBV2 and TRBJ1-4, is EPEVTQTPSHQVTQMGQEVILRCVPISNHLYFYWYRQILGQKVEFLVSFYNNEISEKSEIFDDQFSVERPDGSNFTLKIRSTKLEDSAMYFCASRRRPPSTATSEKLFFGSGTQLSVL.

There are many counts of this clonotype. This chain links TRBV20-1 with TRBJ2-5, with D hard to call. Germline CDR1 DFQATT, CDR2 SNEGSKA (reference sequence). Trimming stripped 6 bases from V and 4 bases from J, with 6 bases between. The CDR3 contains 10 residues. CDR3 in amino acids: CSALRETQYF. Written as DNA, the CDR3 is TGCAGTGCACTCAGAGAGACCCAGTACTTC.

The CDR3 bases are TGTGCCAGCAGGTCTGGGACAGGGGTCGCGAACACTGAAGCTTTCTTT. This encodes CASRSGTGVANTEAFF. The V and J genes are TRBV7-2 and TRBJ1-1; 10 positions agree with TRBD1. The J segment lost 1 base and the V segment lost 6 bases, leaving 8 bases of the junction unmatched. This CDR3 has 16 residues. Germline loops: CDR1 SGHTA, CDR2 FQGNSA.

Worth noting for this clonotype: At one end the junction does not follow the germline gene, possibly because of a read error. The J gene is TRBJ2-5, the V gene TRBV9; perhaps TRBD2 as D (6 bases). Germline CDR1 and CDR2: SGDLS and YYNGEE. There are 14 residues in the CDR3. In DNA form, the CDR3 reads TGTGCCAGCAGCCTTAGCGGCGACCAAGGGACCCAGTACTTC. Its translation is CASSLSGDQGTQYF.

This clonotype was seen at least ten times. The chain couples TRBV6-2 or TRBV6-3 to TRBJ2-6; maybe TRBD1 (5 bases). The CDR3 consists of 15 residues. Germline assignment: CDR1 MNHEY and CDR2 SVGEGT. Trimming shortened V by 7 bases and J by 0 bases, and 10 bases separated the two germline ends. CDR3 nucleotide sequence: TGTGCCAGCATAGAAGGGGTCTCTGGGGCCAACGTCCTGACTTTC. Translated: CASIEGVSGANVLTF.

This clonotype was detected many times. The chain has TRBV20-1 and TRBJ2-7; D remains ambiguous. Trimming removed 3 bases at V and 3 bases at J, with 9 bases between. This CDR3 is built from 12 residues. Per the germline V gene, CDR1 is DFQATT and CDR2 is SNEGSKA (reference sequence). Here the CDR3 DNA reads TGCAGTGCTAGCCTGGGGATCTACGAGCAGTACTTC. Amino acids: CSASLGIYEQYF.

This rearrangement joins TRBV7-2 to TRBJ2-7; 12 bases map to TRBD2. V dropped 5 bases and J dropped 4; count of bases not matched to a gene: 9. There are 16 residues in the CDR3. Germline values: CDR1 SGHTA, CDR2 FQGNSA. The CDR3 DNA is TGTGCCAGCAGCAGGACTAGCGGGACGCGGTCATACGAGCAGTACTTC. It is translated as CASSRTSGTRSYEQYF. Combining the CDR3 with reference TRBV7-2 and TRBJ2-7 gives the whole variable domain GAGVSQSPSNKVTEKGKDVELRCDPISGHTALYWYRQSLGQGLEFLIYFQGNSAPDKSGLPSDRFSAERTGGSVSTLTIQRTQQEDSAVYLCASSRTSGTRSYEQYFGPGTRLTVT.

This clonotype was counted at least ten times. The gene calls are TRBV2 and TRBJ1-5, with D possibly matching TRBD1 (5 bases). The V end was cut by 6 bases, the J end by 4 bases, with 13 bases between. The length of the CDR3 is 14 residues. Per the germline V gene, CDR1 is SNHLY and CDR2 is FYNNEI. In DNA form, the CDR3 reads TGTGCCAGCAGGCCAACGTGGGGGAATCAGCCCCAGCATTTT. Translating it yields CASRPTWGNQPQHF.

This clonotype is medium-sized in the sample. The chain combines TRBV10-3 with TRBJ2-5, with 9 nucleotides matching TRBD1. Germline CDR1 and CDR2: ENHRY and SYGVKD. The V segment lost 3 bases and the J segment 3 bases; nucleotides outside the gene matches: 5. The CDR3 is made up of 15 amino acids. CDR3 sequence reads: CAISDLGQGEETQYF. For the CDR3, the DNA is TGTGCCATCAGTGACTTGGGACAGGGAGAAGAGACCCAGTACTTC.

This clonotype was recorded many times. This sequence joins TRBV6-5 and TRBJ1-1; D is unresolved. Germline CDR1 reads MNHEY; CDR2 reads SVGAGI. The CDR3 is 15 residues long. V was shortened by 5 bases and J by 1 base, with 14 bases between the two germline ends. The CDR3 region has the DNA TGTGCCAGCAGTCTACTAGTCAACGCGAACACTGAAGCTTTCTTT. This sequence encodes CASSLLVNANTEAFF.

There are many counts of this clonotype. V and J are TRBV30 and TRBJ1-2; D is unresolved. The germline V gene encodes CDR1 GTSNPN and CDR2 SVGIG (reference sequence). CDR3 size: 13 residues. Trimming stripped 0 bases from V and 4 bases from J, with 9 bases between. The CDR3 here is CAWSVWQAYGYTF. For the CDR3, the DNA is TGTGCCTGGAGTGTATGGCAGGCCTATGGCTACACCTTC.

The rearrangement links TRBV2 to TRBJ1-6; the D is unclear. The CDR3 spans 15 residues. The germline V and J ends were trimmed by 6 bases and 0 bases, with 9 bases remaining between them. Germline V gene lookup returns CDR1 SNHLY and CDR2 FYNNEI. Here the CDR3 reads CASRLHSSYNSPLHF. As DNA, the CDR3 is TGTGCCAGCAGACTACATAGCTCCTATAATTCACCCCTCCACTTT. The full variable domain, completed using reference TRBV2 and TRBJ1-6, is EPEVTQTPSHQVTQMGQEVILRCVPISNHLYFYWYRQILGQKVEFLVSFYNNEISEKSEIFDDQFSVERPDGSNFTLKIRSTKLEDSAMYFCASRLHSSYNSPLHFGNGTRLTVT.

This clonotype was seen only once. V gene TRBV10-2 combines with J gene TRBJ2-7; TRBD1 aligns across 8 bases. CDR1 and CDR2 from the germline V gene are WSHSY and SAAADI. The junction had 7 bases not matched to a gene; V was cut back by 5 bases and J by 7 bases. This CDR3 contains 13 residues. The CDR3 nucleotides are TGCGCCAGCAGTTGGACAGGGCCGGGGGAGCAGTACTTC. Its translation: CASSWTGPGEQYF.

V gene TRBV24-1 combines with J gene TRBJ1-4; D not resolved. The CDR3 consists of 13 residues. The germline V gene has CDR1 KGHDR and CDR2 SFDVKD. The V gene lost 5 bases and the J gene lost 8 bases, with 11 bases spanning the gap. The CDR3: CATSAVGKEKLFF. CDR3 in DNA: TGTGCCACCAGTGCGGTCGGTAAAGAAAAACTGTTTTTT.

Details on this clonotype: The conserved phenylalanine or tryptophan normally closing the CDR3 is absent here, so this likely arose from a read error. This sequence joins TRBV20-1 and TRBJ2-2; 11 bases map to TRBD1. The CDR3 is 18 residues long. Germline CDR1 DFQATT, CDR2 SNEGSKA (reference sequence). CDR3 nucleotides: TGCAGTGCTAGAGATCACTATGGACAGGGGGCGAACACCGAGGAGCTGTTTCTT. Protein sequence: CSARDHYGQGANTEELFL.

This clonotype was detected once. The V call is TRBV2, the J call TRBJ1-6; the D is unclear. Germline CDR1 SNHLY, CDR2 FYNNEI. The V end was cut by 6 bases, the J end by 7 bases, with 7 bases between. CDR3 size: 12 residues. The CDR3, as DNA: TGTGCCAGCAGCTTTGTGAATTCACCCCTCCACTTT. Encoded protein: CASSFVNSPLHF. Combining the CDR3 with reference TRBV2 and TRBJ1-6 gives the whole variable domain EPEVTQTPSHQVTQMGQEVILRCVPISNHLYFYWYRQILGQKVEFLVSFYNNEISEKSEIFDDQFSVERPDGSNFTLKIRSTKLEDSAMYFCASSFVNSPLHFGNGTRLTVT.

The sample holds many counts of this clonotype. This chain uses TRBV15 with TRBJ2-3; D remains unclear. Germline V lookup: CDR1 LNHNV, CDR2 YYDKDF (reference sequence). V was pared by 3 bases and J by 5 bases, with 6 bases between. The CDR3 spans 12 residues. For the CDR3, the DNA is TGTGCCACCAGCAGTTTAGGAGATACGCAGTATTTT. It is translated as CATSSLGDTQYF.

This clonotype was picked up a small number of times. This chain joins TRBV29-1 and TRBJ2-7; TRBD2 agrees at 14 bases. Unmatched junction bases numbered 14, after V lost 6 bases and J lost 7 bases. The germline CDR1 and CDR2 sequences are SQVTM and ANQGSEA. The CDR3 runs 16 residues. This chain's CDR3 is CSVAGPGTSGSSEQYF. As DNA, the CDR3 is TGCAGCGTGGCGGGCCCCGGGACTAGCGGGAGTAGTGAGCAGTACTTC.